The 30 T cell receptor beta chains below all came from one sample that was sequenced in a study of identifying expanded T cells in peripheral blood. Using immunoSEQ multiplex PCR, the repertoire was profiled, and TCRdb retains in-frame clones only, with some absent. The sample holds about 130,000 clones; 75% to 90% are singletons and the top ten take approximately 8.9%. Sequencing was done on a sample of blood. These receptors came from a person aged 18 to 69 in good health.

The chain joins TRBV6-6 to TRBJ2-7, with D possibly TRBD1 on 6 matching bases. V was shortened by 5 bases and J by 1 base, with 12 bases between the two germline ends. CDR3 length: 14 amino acids. CDR1 MNHNY and CDR2 SVGAGI come from the germline V gene (reference sequence). Here the CDR3 reads CASSPRGQSYEQYF. The CDR3 DNA is TGTGCCAGCAGTCCCAGGGGACAATCCTACGAGCAGTACTTC.

CDR3: CASSQDPDRGRPGYTF. The CDR3 DNA reads TGCGCCAGCAGCCAAGATCCCGACAGGGGACGCCCTGGCTACACCTTC. The rearrangement uses TRBV4-1 and TRBJ1-2; 8 bases are shared with TRBD1. Germline V gives CDR1 MGHRA, CDR2 YSYEKL. The CDR3 extends over 16 amino acids. The junction had 10 bases not matched to a gene; V was cut back by 0 bases and J by 7 bases.

The chain carries TRBV5-1 and TRBJ1-3; possibly TRBD1 for D (5 bases). Germline assignment: CDR1 SGHRS and CDR2 YFSETQ. Trimming shortened V by 6 bases and J by 2 bases, and 12 bases separated the two germline ends. The CDR3 consists of 14 residues. CDR3 residues: CASTPTAAGNTIYF. CDR3 sequence (DNA): TGCGCCAGCACCCCGACAGCTGCTGGAAACACCATATATTTT.

CDR3 amino acids: CASSLGAGTGRGGANVLTF. The CDR3 bases are TGTGCCAGCAGCTTAGGAGCAGGGACAGGGAGAGGTGGGGCCAACGTCCTGACTTTC. The chain combines TRBV7-2 with TRBJ2-6, with TRBD1 matching over 9 bases. CDR3 size: 19 residues. After removal of 1 base from V and 3 bases from J, the junction contained 10 bases not matched to a gene. CDR1 and CDR2 from the germline V gene are SGHTA and FQGNSA.

The chain recombines TRBV29-1 with TRBJ2-2; D may be TRBD1 (6 bases). V was pared by 6 bases and J by 4 bases, with 12 bases between. CDR1 and CDR2 from the germline V gene are SQVTM and ANQGSEA. CDR3 length equals 13 residues. This CDR3 reads CSVRTDLTGELFF. The CDR3, as DNA: TGCAGCGTGAGGACAGACCTCACCGGGGAGCTGTTTTTT.

V is TRBV30 and J is TRBJ1-1; 7 bases align to TRBD1. This CDR3 comprises 11 residues. Germline V gene lookup returns CDR1 GTSNPN and CDR2 SVGIG (reference sequence). Trimming removed 5 bases from V and 6 bases from J; junction bases left unmatched: 3. For the CDR3, the DNA is TGTGCCTGGGAGGGACAGTCTGAAGCTTTCTTT. Its protein product is CAWEGQSEAFF.

This clone has just one count. The V gene is TRBV5-1, the J gene TRBJ2-1; TRBD2 aligns across 8 bases. V lost 0 bases to trimming and J lost 4 bases; unmatched junction nucleotides: 3. Germline CDR1 and CDR2: SGHRS and YFSETQ. The length of the CDR3 is 15 residues. Written as DNA, the CDR3 is TGCGCCAGCAGCTTGGCGAGCGGGGGATACAATGAGCAGTTCTTC. Protein sequence: CASSLASGGYNEQFF. The full variable domain, completed using reference TRBV5-1 and TRBJ2-1, is KAGVTQTPRYLIKTRGQQVTLSCSPISGHRSVSWYQQTPGQGLQFLFEYFSETQRNKGNFPGRFSGRQFSNSRSEMNVSTLELGDSALYLCASSLASGGYNEQFFGPGTRLTVL.

This chain links TRBV19 with TRBJ1-1; D gene uncertain. CDR1 LNHDA and CDR2 SQIVND come from the germline V gene (reference sequence). V lost 8 bases and J 1 base, leaving 11 bases between the germline ends. The CDR3 length is 13 residues. CDR3 nucleotides: TGTGCCAGTCGTCGCGTCGGGAACACTGAAGCTTTCTTT. Its translation: CASRRVGNTEAFF.

The chain is built from TRBV2 and TRBJ2-1; D ambiguous. CDR1 is SNHLY and CDR2 is FYNNEI in the germline V gene. V was cut by 6 bases and J by 7 bases, with 13 bases left in between. CDR3 length equals 13 residues. CDR3 sequence reads: CASRDPRLNEQFF. CDR3 DNA: TGTGCCAGCAGGGACCCCCGGTTGAATGAGCAGTTCTTC.

This clone was found a few times. The chain recombines TRBV7-9 with TRBJ1-4; perhaps TRBD1 as D (5 bases). Between the trimmed V and J ends, which lost 4 bases and 7 bases, there was a span of 13 bases. The CDR3 is made up of 14 amino acids. Germline CDR1 and CDR2: SEHNR and FQNEAQ (reference sequence). CDR3 sequence (DNA): TGTGCCAGCAGCTACCAGGGTATGATTGAAAAACTGTTTTTT. It is translated as CASSYQGMIEKLFF.

The J gene is TRBJ1-2, the V gene TRBV7-8, with 8 bases aligning to TRBD1. This CDR3 has 13 amino acids. V shed 6 bases and J 8 bases; nucleotides not matched to a gene: 8. CDR1 is SGHVS, CDR2 FQNEAQ, per germline. The CDR3 here is CASRLTGALGYTF. The CDR3 coding sequence is TGTGCCAGCAGATTGACAGGGGCCCTCGGCTACACCTTC.

This chain joins TRBV11-2 and TRBJ1-4; 7 bases map to TRBD1. The germline gives CDR1 SGHAT, CDR2 FQNNGV. Trimming removed 6 bases from V and 8 bases from J; junction bases left unmatched: 6. This CDR3 contains 13 residues. CDR3 coding DNA: TGTGCCAGCAGAACAGGGGCCGGGGAAAAACTGTTTTTT. It is translated as CASRTGAGEKLFF.

The chain joins TRBV9 to TRBJ2-3; 8 nucleotides align to TRBD2. After removal of 4 bases from V and 4 bases from J, the junction contained 5 bases not matched to a gene. This CDR3 is 14 amino acids long. Per germline, CDR1 SGDLS and CDR2 YYNGEE. CDR3 nucleotides: TGTGCCAGCAGCACCACCGGGGGGGCAGATACGCAGTATTTT. Protein product: CASSTTGGADTQYF.

The V gene is TRBV28, the J gene TRBJ2-1, with D perhaps being TRBD1 or TRBD2 (5 bases each). Germline V CDR1 and CDR2: MDHEN, SYDVKM. The CDR3 consists of 15 residues. V gave up 2 bases and J gave up 2 bases, with 10 bases separating them. CDR3 nucleotide sequence: TGTGCCAGCAGTTTAGGGACGGGTCCCTACAATGAGCAGTTCTTC. This encodes CASSLGTGPYNEQFF.

The chain recombines TRBV5-1 with TRBJ2-5, with TRBD2 identical over 12 bases. The CDR3 runs 19 residues. Germline V gene data show CDR1 as SGHRS and CDR2 as YFSETQ. The junction had 16 bases not matched to a gene; V was cut back by 3 bases and J by 4 bases. This CDR3 reads CASSWDLSSGRALVETQYF. CDR3 sequence (DNA): TGCGCCAGCAGCTGGGACCTCTCTAGCGGGAGGGCCCTTGTAGAGACCCAGTACTTC.

The chain carries TRBV9 and TRBJ1-1; a weak D match, TRBD1 (6 bases). The CDR3 runs to 12 residues. Trimming stripped 0 bases from V and 7 bases from J, with 7 bases between. Germline CDR1 and CDR2: SGDLS and YYNGEE. As DNA, the CDR3 is TGTGCCAGCAGCGTAGAACAGGGTGAAGCTTTCTTT. Encoded protein: CASSVEQGEAFF. Based on the CDR3 plus reference TRBV9 and TRBJ1-1, the full variable domain is DSGVTQTPKHLITATGQRVTLRCSPRSGDLSVYWYQQSLDQGLQFLIQYYNGEERAKGNILERFSAQQFPDLHSELNLSSLELGDSALYFCASSVEQGEAFFGQGTRLTVV.

In DNA, the CDR3 is TGTGCCAGTAGTTTCACAGGGGGAAGCAATCAGCCCCAGCATTTT. Translated: CASSFTGGSNQPQHF. The chain uses TRBV19 and TRBJ1-5; 8 bases fit TRBD1. Germline V gene sequence: CDR1 LNHDA, CDR2 SQIVND (reference sequence). J lost 1 base, V lost 5 bases, and 4 bases had no gene match. CDR3 length equals 15 residues.

This clone was seen just once. The gene calls are TRBV30 and TRBJ1-1; D remains unclear. The V and J ends lost 2 bases and 1 base respectively, with 11 bases between them. The V gene's germline CDR1 is GTSNPN and CDR2 SVGIG (reference sequence). The CDR3 consists of 14 residues. The CDR3 coding sequence is TGTGCCTGGAGTAGAAGGACTTGGAACACTGAAGCTTTCTTT. This translates into CAWSRRTWNTEAFF. The full variable domain, with the rest looked up from reference TRBV30 and TRBJ1-1, is SQTIHQWPATLVQPVGSPLSLECTVEGTSNPNLYWYRQAAGRGLQLLFYSVGIGQISSEVPQNLSASRPQDRQFILSSKKLLLSDSGFYLCAWSRRTWNTEAFFGQGTRLTVV.

J is TRBJ1-1 and V is TRBV2, with 8 bases aligning to TRBD1. Trimming removed 6 bases from V and 1 base from J; junction bases left unmatched: 4. CDR3 length equals 14 residues. In germline, CDR1 is SNHLY, CDR2 FYNNEI. Here the CDR3 DNA reads TGTGCCAGCAGCTACGGACAGGGGAACACTGAAGCTTTCTTT. This sequence encodes CASSYGQGNTEAFF.

This chain uses TRBV27 with TRBJ1-2; TRBD1 aligns across 8 bases. V was pared by 3 bases and J by 2 bases, with 5 bases of the junction left unmatched. CDR1 and CDR2 from the germline V gene are MNHEY and SMNVEV (reference sequence). This CDR3 region has 15 residues. The CDR3 loop reads CASSFQGALNYGYTF. DNA for the CDR3: TGTGCCAGCAGTTTCCAGGGGGCCCTAAACTATGGCTACACCTTC.

This chain uses TRBV25-1 with TRBJ2-1; D may be TRBD2 (6 bases). V gave up 2 bases and J gave up 2 bases, with 10 bases separating them. Germline loops: CDR1 MGHDK, CDR2 SYGVNS. The CDR3 runs to 15 residues. CDR3 DNA sequence: TGTGCCAGCAGTGAACGGGGGTCTCCCTACAATGAGCAGTTCTTC. As protein: CASSERGSPYNEQFF.

The V call is TRBV19, the J call TRBJ1-1; 9 positions match TRBD1. The junction had 8 bases not matched to a gene; V was cut back by 5 bases and J by 4 bases. The CDR3 contains 15 residues. Germline V gene lookup returns CDR1 LNHDA and CDR2 SQIVND (reference sequence). CDR3 loop: CASSPQGAPSTEAFF. The CDR3 coding sequence is TGTGCCAGTAGTCCACAGGGGGCGCCAAGCACTGAAGCTTTCTTT.

The V and J genes are TRBV2 and TRBJ2-3; no firm D call. The CDR3 totals 14 residues. CDR1 is SNHLY, CDR2 FYNNEI, per germline. V was trimmed by 3 bases and J by 0 bases, leaving 7 bases between them. The CDR3 sequence: CASSEATSTDTQYF. The CDR3 nucleotides are TGTGCCAGCAGTGAGGCTACCAGCACAGATACGCAGTATTTT.

The chain employs TRBV4-2 and TRBJ2-3, with 9 positions matching TRBD1. The CDR3 extends over 15 amino acids. Trimming removed 1 base from V and 4 bases from J; junction bases left unmatched: 3. In germline, CDR1 is LGHNA, CDR2 YNFKEQ. This CDR3 reads CASSQGGQGADTQYF. CDR3 DNA: TGTGCCAGCAGCCAAGGGGGACAGGGTGCAGATACGCAGTATTTT.

This clone was observed a single time. The rearrangement links TRBV4-2 to TRBJ1-4; weak D call: TRBD1 (5 bases). This CDR3 spans 15 amino acids. The germline CDR1 and CDR2 sequences are LGHNA and YNFKEQ. Trimming stripped 1 base from V and 6 bases from J, with 12 bases between. The CDR3 region is CASSQGGVGDEKLFF. The CDR3, as DNA: TGTGCCAGCAGCCAAGGAGGGGTGGGGGATGAAAAACTGTTTTTT.

In this sample, this clone turned up once. The J gene is TRBJ2-6, the V gene TRBV11-1, with 7 positions matching TRBD2. There are 17 residues in the CDR3. V trimming: 4 bases; J trimming: 2 bases; junction bases outside the gene matches: 8. CDR1 is SGHAT and CDR2 is FQDESV in the germline V gene (reference sequence). The CDR3 protein is CASSSGEGKTGANVLTF. In nucleotides, the CDR3 is TGTGCCAGCAGCTCGGGGGAGGGGAAGACTGGGGCCAACGTCCTGACTTTC.

The CDR3: CAWSGGGSNQPQHF. The CDR3 nucleotides are TGTGCCTGGTCAGGGGGCGGGAGCAATCAGCCCCAGCATTTT. The rearrangement uses TRBV30 and TRBJ1-5; TRBD1 matches 8 bases. The junction had 4 bases not matched to a gene; V was cut back by 5 bases and J by 1 base. The CDR3 runs to 14 residues. Germline CDR1 and CDR2: GTSNPN and SVGIG (reference sequence).

The rearrangement joins TRBV5-6 to TRBJ1-1; D not certain. The germline CDR1 and CDR2 sequences are SGHDT and YYEEEE. This CDR3 spans 13 amino acids. Trimming removed 1 base from V and 0 bases from J, with 4 bases in between. The CDR3, as DNA: TGTGCCAGCAGCTTGCCGGTGAACACTGAAGCTTTCTTT. Translated, it gives CASSLPVNTEAFF.

This chain joins TRBV10-3 and TRBJ2-2, with 7 nucleotides matching TRBD1. The CDR3 has 16 amino acids. Germline V gene lookup returns CDR1 ENHRY and CDR2 SYGVKD. Trimming took 3 bases from V and 3 from J; bases not matched to a gene: 7. Written as DNA, the CDR3 is TGTGCCATCAGTGAAAACAGGGGAAGGGACACCGGGGAGCTGTTTTTT. Translated, it gives CAISENRGRDTGELFF.

The gene calls are TRBV4-2 and TRBJ1-2; D call uncertain. Germline V lookup: CDR1 LGHNA, CDR2 YNFKEQ. The CDR3 is made up of 15 amino acids. V dropped 1 base and J dropped 5 bases, with 14 bases sitting between them. CDR3 nucleotide sequence: TGTGCCAGCAGCCAAGTGGGTTCCGGGGATTATGGCTACACCTTC. This sequence encodes CASSQVGSGDYGYTF.